A selection of T cell receptor beta chains follows, all from one sample in a study of a mutant IDH1 vaccine in newly diagnosed glioma. Method: immunoSEQ multiplex PCR; TCRdb's copy keeps in-frame clones and lacks some. The sample has around 82,000 clones; roughly 82% are singletons. The sample in question was PBMCs, obtained from a glioma patient treated with radiotherapy, temozolomide or both. These receptors originate from a man aged 40-49 years with glioma. Some clones in this sample may be carry-over from other donors' samples. The CDR3 runs from the conserved cysteine through the conserved F or W. The D gene is left open where the match is weak. Clone size is shown for a subset of rows, as once, few, many or a class of expanded clone.

J gene,V gene,clone size,D gene,CDR3 DNA,CDR3 protein
TRBJ2-1,TRBV5-4,NA,NA,TGTGCCAGCAGCTTGGGACTGCTTAAGAGTGAGCAGTTCTTC,CASSLGLLKSEQFF
TRBJ2-7,TRBV18,once,NA,TGTGCCAGCTCACCACCGCAGAGGAACTACGAGCAGTACTTC,CASSPPQRNYEQYF
TRBJ2-1,TRBV18,NA,NA,TGTGCCAGCTCACCAGGGATCACGGGCGATGAGCAGTTCTTC,CASSPGITGDEQFF
TRBJ1-1,TRBV11-1,NA,NA,TGTGCCAGCAGCTTAGGCCCCCGGCTGCTTTTCTTT,CASSLGPRLLFF
TRBJ2-7,TRBV5-6,NA,NA,TGTGCCAGCAGCTTCGATTCGCGAGGGGCCGAGCAGTACTTC,CASSFDSRGAEQYF
TRBJ1-5,TRBV15,NA,NA,TGTGCCACCAGCTGGGGAAAAACGGGCAATCAGCCCCAGCATTTT,CATSWGKTGNQPQHF
TRBJ2-5,TRBV7-8,NA,NA,TGTGCCAGCAGCTTACAGGGATACGTGGGGACCCAGTACTTC,CASSLQGYVGTQYF
TRBJ2-1,TRBV5-1,NA,TRBD2,TGCGCCAGCAGCTCCCTAATAGCGGGGACTGACAATGAGCAGTTCTTC,CASSSLIAGTDNEQFF
TRBJ1-2,TRBV4-1,few,NA,TGCGCCAGCAGCCAAGAAACCCAGGGGCTCCGGGGCTACACCTTC,CASSQETQGLRGYTF
TRBJ2-4,TRBV15,few,NA,TGTGCCACCAGCAGAGATTCGAGGACGACCAAAAACATTCAGTACTTC,CATSRDSRTTKNIQYF
TRBJ1-3,TRBV2,few,NA,TGTGCCAGCAGTGAAAGCAGCTCTGGAAACACCATATATTTT,CASSESSSGNTIYF
TRBJ1-1,TRBV29-1,NA,NA,TGCAGCGTTGAAGTGGGTGGGACTGAAGCTTTCTTT,CSVEVGGTEAFF
TRBJ1-1,TRBV6-1,NA,NA,TGTGCCAGCAGTGAAGTCGTTTGGACCCTTGAAGCTTTCTTT,CASSEVVWTLEAFF
TRBJ2-7,TRBV7-9,once,NA,TGTGCCAGCAGCTTAAGCCAGCAATCCTACGAGCAGTACTTC,CASSLSQQSYEQYF
TRBJ1-1,TRBV29-1,few,NA,TGCAGCGTTGAAAAGGGTTTGAGGACTGAAGCTTTCTTT,CSVEKGLRTEAFF
TRBJ1-5,TRBV7-9,NA,NA,TGTGCCAGCAGCTTAGAGGAGAGCAATCAGCCCCAGCATTTT,CASSLEESNQPQHF
TRBJ1-4,TRBV7-9,NA,NA,TGTGCCAGCAGCGTGGGCGATGCAACTAATGAAAAACTGTTTTTT,CASSVGDATNEKLFF
TRBJ1-3,TRBV6-1,NA,NA,TGTGCCACCCTTCCCTACAGGACCTCTGGAAACACCATATATTTT,CATLPYRTSGNTIYF
TRBJ1-2,TRBV7-9,NA,TRBD1,TGTGCCAGCGGCCGGGACAGAGCTAACTATGGCTACACCTTC,CASGRDRANYGYTF
TRBJ2-2,TRBV25-1,NA,TRBD2,TGTGCCAGCAGTGAAACCGGGACTAGCGGGGGTGAGCTGTTTTTT,CASSETGTSGGELFF
TRBJ2-7,TRBV7-9,NA,TRBD1,TGTGCCAGCAGTCCCGGGACAGGGTACGAGCAGTACTTC,CASSPGTGYEQYF
TRBJ1-1,TRBV25-1,NA,NA,TGTGCCAGCAGTGATCCCACAGGTGGGTACACTGAAGCTTTCTTT,CASSDPTGGYTEAFF
TRBJ1-5,TRBV5-8,NA,NA,TGTGCCAGCAGCCTCCTAGGAGGGGGGAATCAGCCCCAGCATTTT,CASSLLGGGNQPQHF
TRBJ1-5,TRBV7-2,NA,NA,TGTGCCAGCAGCTTACGACAGGGCAATCAGCCCCAGCATTTT,CASSLRQGNQPQHF
TRBJ2-7,TRBV7-7,NA,NA,TGTGCTAGCAGCTTAGGGGTGACTGATGGGTGGGAGCAGTACTTC,CASSLGVTDGWEQYF
TRBJ1-1,TRBV5-1,once,NA,TGCGCCAGCAGCTTGCTCTTTTTGGGACTGTCCATGAACACTGAAGCTTTCTTT,CASSLLFLGLSMNTEAFF
TRBJ1-1,TRBV7-9,NA,NA,TGTGCCAGCAGCTTAGGCGGGGGGTCCGACACTGAAGCTTTCTTT,CASSLGGGSDTEAFF
TRBJ2-1,TRBV11-1,NA,NA,TGTGCCAGCAGCTTAGTAGGGGGGGGCAATGAGCAGTTCTTC,CASSLVGGGNEQFF
TRBJ1-3,TRBV6-6,NA,NA,TGTGCCAGCAGTTTACACGGCTCTGGAAACACCATATATTTT,CASSLHGSGNTIYF
TRBJ1-2,TRBV11-3,NA,NA,TGTGCCAGCAGCCCTAGGGGCAGGGAGTATGGCTACACCTTC,CASSPRGREYGYTF
TRBJ1-4,TRBV6-4,NA,NA,TGTGCCAGCATTTCGGACTGGATTGAAAAACTGTTTTTT,CASISDWIEKLFF